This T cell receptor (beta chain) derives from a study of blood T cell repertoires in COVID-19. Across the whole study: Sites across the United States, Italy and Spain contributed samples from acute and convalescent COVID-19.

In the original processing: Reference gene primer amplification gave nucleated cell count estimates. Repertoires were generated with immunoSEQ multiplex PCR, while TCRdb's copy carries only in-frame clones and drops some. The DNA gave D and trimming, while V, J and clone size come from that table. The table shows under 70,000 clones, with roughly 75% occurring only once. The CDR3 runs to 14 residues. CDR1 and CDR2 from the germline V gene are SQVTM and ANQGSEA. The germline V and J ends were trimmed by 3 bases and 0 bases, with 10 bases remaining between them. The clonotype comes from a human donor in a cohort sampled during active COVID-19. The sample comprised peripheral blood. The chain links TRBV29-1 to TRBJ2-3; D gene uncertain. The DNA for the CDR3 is TGCAGCGTTGATCCCGGGTACAGCACAGATACGCAGTATTTT. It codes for CSVDPGYSTDTQYF.